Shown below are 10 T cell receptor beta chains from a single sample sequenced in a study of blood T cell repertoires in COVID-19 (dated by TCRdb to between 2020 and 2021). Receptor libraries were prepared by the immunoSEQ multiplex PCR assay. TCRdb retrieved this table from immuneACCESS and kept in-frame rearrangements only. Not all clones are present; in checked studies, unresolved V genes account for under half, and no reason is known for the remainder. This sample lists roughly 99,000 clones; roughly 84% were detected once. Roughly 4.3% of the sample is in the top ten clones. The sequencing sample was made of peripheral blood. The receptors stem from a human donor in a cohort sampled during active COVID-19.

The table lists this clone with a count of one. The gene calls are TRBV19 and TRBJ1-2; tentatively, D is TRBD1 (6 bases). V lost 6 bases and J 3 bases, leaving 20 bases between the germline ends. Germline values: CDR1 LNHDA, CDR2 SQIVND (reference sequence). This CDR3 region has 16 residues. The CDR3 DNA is TGTGCCAGTAGAGGACAGACTACATTACCGGACTATGGCTACACCTTC. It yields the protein CASRGQTTLPDYGYTF.

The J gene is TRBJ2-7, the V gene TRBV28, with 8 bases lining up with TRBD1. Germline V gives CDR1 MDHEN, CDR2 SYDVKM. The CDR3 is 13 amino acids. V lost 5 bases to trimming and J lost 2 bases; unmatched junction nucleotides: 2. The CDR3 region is CASSLTGAYEQYF. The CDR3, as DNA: TGTGCCAGCAGTCTGACAGGGGCCTACGAGCAGTACTTC.

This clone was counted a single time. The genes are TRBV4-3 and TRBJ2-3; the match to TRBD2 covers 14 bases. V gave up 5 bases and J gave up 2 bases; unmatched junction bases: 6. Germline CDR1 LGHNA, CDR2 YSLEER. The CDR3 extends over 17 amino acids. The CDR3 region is CASSFGTSGSNTDTQYF. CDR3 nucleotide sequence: TGCGCCAGCAGCTTCGGGACTAGCGGGAGTAACACAGATACGCAGTATTTT.

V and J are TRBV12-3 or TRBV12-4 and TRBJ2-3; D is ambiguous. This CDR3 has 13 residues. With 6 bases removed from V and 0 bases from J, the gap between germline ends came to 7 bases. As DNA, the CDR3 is TGTGCCAGCAGGTTACTAAGCACAGATACGCAGTATTTT. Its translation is CASRLLSTDTQYF.

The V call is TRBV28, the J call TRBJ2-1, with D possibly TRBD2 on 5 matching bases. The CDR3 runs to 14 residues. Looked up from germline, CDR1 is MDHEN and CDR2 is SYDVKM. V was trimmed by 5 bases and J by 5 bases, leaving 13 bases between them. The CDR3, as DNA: TGTGCCAGCAGTCCGGGCCTAGCCCACAATGAGCAGTTCTTC. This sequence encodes CASSPGLAHNEQFF.

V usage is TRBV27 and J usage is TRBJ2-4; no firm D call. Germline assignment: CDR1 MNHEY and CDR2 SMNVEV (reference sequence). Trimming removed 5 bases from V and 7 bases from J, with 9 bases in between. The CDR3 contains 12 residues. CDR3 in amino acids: CASSPSRNIQYF. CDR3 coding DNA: TGTGCCAGCAGTCCGTCCAGGAACATTCAGTACTTC.

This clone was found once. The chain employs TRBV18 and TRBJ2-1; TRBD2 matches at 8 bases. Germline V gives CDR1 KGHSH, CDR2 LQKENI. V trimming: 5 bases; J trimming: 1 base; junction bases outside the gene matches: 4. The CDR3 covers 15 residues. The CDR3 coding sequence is TGTGCCAGCTCAACGGGACTAGATTCCTACAATGAGCAGTTCTTC. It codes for CASSTGLDSYNEQFF.

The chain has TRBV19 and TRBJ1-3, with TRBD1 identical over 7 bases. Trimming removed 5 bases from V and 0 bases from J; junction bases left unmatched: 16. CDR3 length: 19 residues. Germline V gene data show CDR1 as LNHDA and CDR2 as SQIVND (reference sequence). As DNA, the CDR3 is TGTGCCAGTAGTGTCCGGGACAGAGCTACTACTTACTCTGGAAACACCATATATTTT. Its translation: CASSVRDRATTYSGNTIYF.

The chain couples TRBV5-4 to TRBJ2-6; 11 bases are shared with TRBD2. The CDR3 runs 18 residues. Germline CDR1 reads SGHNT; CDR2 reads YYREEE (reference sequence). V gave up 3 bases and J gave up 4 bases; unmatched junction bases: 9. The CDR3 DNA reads TGTGCCAGCAGCTCCCTAGCGGGAGGTCCCCCCGGGGCCAACGTCCTGACTTTC. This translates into CASSSLAGGPPGANVLTF. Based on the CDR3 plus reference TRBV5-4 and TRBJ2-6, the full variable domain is ETGVTQSPTHLIKTRGQQVTLRCSSQSGHNTVSWYQQALGQGPQFIFQYYREEENGRGNFPPRFSGLQFPNYSSELNVNALELDDSALYLCASSSLAGGPPGANVLTFGAGSRLTVL.

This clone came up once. This CDR3 reads CASTRTGKMNTEAFF. Written as DNA, the CDR3 is TGTGCCAGCACCCGGACAGGGAAGATGAACACTGAAGCTTTCTTT. The chain joins TRBV7-9 to TRBJ1-1; TRBD1 matches at 8 bases. Per the germline V gene, CDR1 is SEHNR and CDR2 is FQNEAQ (reference sequence). V lost 7 bases, J lost 0 bases, and 7 bases stayed unmatched. The CDR3 loop spans 15 amino acids.